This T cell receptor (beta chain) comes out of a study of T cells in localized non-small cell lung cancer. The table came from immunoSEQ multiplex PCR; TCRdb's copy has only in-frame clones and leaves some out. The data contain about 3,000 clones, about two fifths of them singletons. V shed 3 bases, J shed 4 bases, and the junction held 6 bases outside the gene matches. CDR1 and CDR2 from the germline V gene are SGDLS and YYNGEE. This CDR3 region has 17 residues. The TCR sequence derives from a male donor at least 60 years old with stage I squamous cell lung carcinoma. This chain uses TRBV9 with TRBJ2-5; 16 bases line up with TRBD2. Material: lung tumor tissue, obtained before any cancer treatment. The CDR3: CASSGGLAGGAGETQYF. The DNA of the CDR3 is TGTGCCAGCAGCGGGGGACTAGCGGGAGGGGCTGGAGAGACCCAGTACTTC.